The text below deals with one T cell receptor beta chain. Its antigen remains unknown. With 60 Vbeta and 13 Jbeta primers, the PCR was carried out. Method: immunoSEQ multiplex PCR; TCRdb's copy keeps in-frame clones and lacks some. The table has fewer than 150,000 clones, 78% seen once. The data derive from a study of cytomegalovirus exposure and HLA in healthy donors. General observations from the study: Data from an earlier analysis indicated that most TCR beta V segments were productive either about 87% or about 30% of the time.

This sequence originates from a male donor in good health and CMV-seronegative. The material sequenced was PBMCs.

CDR3 sequence: CASSLSGSWLAGELFF. As DNA, the CDR3 is TGCGCCAGCAGTTTGTCCGGGAGCTGGCTGGCCGGGGAGCTGTTTTTT. V usage is TRBV5-1 and J usage is TRBJ2-2; possible D gene TRBD2, 6 bases. Trimming took off 5 bases at V and 6 bases at J, with 20 bases between the two ends. Germline V gene sequence: CDR1 SGHRS, CDR2 YFSETQ. CDR3 length: 16 amino acids. The full variable domain, its missing parts supplied by reference TRBV5-1 and TRBJ2-2, is KAGVTQTPRYLIKTRGQQVTLSCSPISGHRSVSWYQQTPGQGLQFLFEYFSETQRNKGNFPGRFSGRQFSNSRSEMNVSTLELGDSALYLCASSLSGSWLAGELFFGEGSRLTVL.